These 28 T cell receptor beta chains share one sample of origin, sequenced in a study of blood T cell repertoires in COVID-19. Sequencing used immunoSEQ multiplex PCR; TCRdb keeps in-frame clones, though not all of them. The sample has 300,000 to 400,000 clones; roughly 90% are singletons. Sequenced sample: PBMCs or T cells enriched from blood (not recorded which). These receptors were collected from a woman in her thirties with acute COVID-19.

This chain links TRBV19 with TRBJ1-5; D gene uncertain. The CDR3 has 12 amino acids. Germline V CDR1 and CDR2: LNHDA, SQIVND (reference sequence). The germline V and J ends were trimmed by 9 bases and 0 bases, with 6 bases remaining between them. The CDR3 sequence: CASGGSNQPQHF. CDR3 DNA sequence: TGTGCCAGCGGAGGTAGCAATCAGCCCCAGCATTTT.

This chain joins TRBV7-3 and TRBJ2-7; 9 bases fit TRBD2. J was trimmed by 4 bases and V by 2 bases; bases with no gene match: 6. Germline CDR1 is SGHTA and CDR2 is FQGTGA. This CDR3 has 15 residues. The CDR3 DNA reads TGTGCCAGCAGCTTAGGCGGGGGGGCCCGTTACGAGCAGTACTTC. Amino acid sequence: CASSLGGGARYEQYF.

J is TRBJ1-1 and V is TRBV5-6, with 8 bases lining up with TRBD1. V lost 0 bases and J lost 2; bases outside the gene matches: 3. CDR1 and CDR2 from the germline V gene are SGHDT and YYEEEE. The CDR3 loop spans 15 amino acids. The chain's CDR3 is CASSLEAGGNTEAFF. The CDR3 DNA follows: TGTGCCAGCAGCTTGGAAGCAGGGGGCAACACTGAAGCTTTCTTT.

The DNA of the CDR3 is TGTGCCAGCAGCGCGATAGGACAGGGGACCACTGAAGCTTTCTTT. Encoded protein: CASSAIGQGTTEAFF. This chain links TRBV9 with TRBJ1-1; 9 nucleotides line up with TRBD1. V lost 3 bases and J lost 4; bases outside the gene matches: 7. This CDR3 is 15 amino acids long. The germline gives CDR1 SGDLS, CDR2 YYNGEE.

The chain has TRBV10-3 and TRBJ2-1, with D maybe TRBD2 (6 bases). The CDR3 has 14 residues. Germline V gene lookup returns CDR1 ENHRY and CDR2 SYGVKD. Trimming took off 6 bases at V and 2 bases at J, with 11 bases between the two ends. In nucleotides, the CDR3 is TGTGCCATCAGAACTAGCTTAACCTACAATGAGCAGTTCTTC. Encoded protein: CAIRTSLTYNEQFF.

This clone was observed a handful of times. The chain employs TRBV9 and TRBJ1-2, with TRBD1 matching 7 bases. The CDR3 is 13 residues long. Looked up from germline, CDR1 is SGDLS and CDR2 is YYNGEE. With V trimmed by 3 bases and J by 4 bases, 3 bases remained unmatched. The CDR3 loop is CASSGQGGYGYTF. The CDR3, as DNA: TGTGCCAGCAGCGGACAGGGCGGCTATGGCTACACCTTC.

CDR3 amino acids: CASSPSRDRSTDTQYF. The CDR3, as DNA: TGTGCCAGCAGTCCAAGCCGGGACAGAAGCACAGATACGCAGTATTTT. J is TRBJ2-3 and V is TRBV28; 7 nucleotides agree with TRBD1. V was clipped by 5 bases and J by 0 bases; unmatched bases: 8. Germline CDR1 reads MDHEN; CDR2 reads SYDVKM. The CDR3 runs 16 residues.

The chain couples TRBV24-1 to TRBJ2-3, with TRBD1 matching 7 bases. Per germline, CDR1 KGHDR and CDR2 SFDVKD. CDR3 length: 13 amino acids. V lost 8 bases, J lost 2 bases, and 3 bases stayed unmatched. The CDR3 loop is CATMDRPTDTQYF. In nucleotides, the CDR3 is TGTGCCACCATGGACAGGCCCACAGATACGCAGTATTTT.

This clone was detected only a few times. This chain links TRBV5-6 with TRBJ1-6; D may be TRBD1 (5 bases). V lost 4 bases and J lost 8, with 10 bases in between. The CDR3 sequence is 13 residues long. Germline values: CDR1 SGHDT, CDR2 YYEEEE. CDR3 sequence (DNA): TGTGCCAGCAGCCCCGGGGGTCATTCACCCCTCCACTTT. Its translation is CASSPGGHSPLHF.

The V gene is TRBV9, the J gene TRBJ2-3; D is possibly TRBD2 (6 bases). V lost 0 bases and J 2 bases, leaving 13 bases between the germline ends. CDR1 and CDR2 from the germline V gene are SGDLS and YYNGEE. The CDR3 covers 16 residues. In DNA form, the CDR3 reads TGTGCCAGCAGCGTAGGGGGACTCTCTTACACAGATACGCAGTATTTT. Encoded protein: CASSVGGLSYTDTQYF.

The V gene is TRBV6-5, the J gene TRBJ2-7; 10 nucleotides match TRBD1. J gave up 3 bases and V 5 bases, and 7 bases lay outside the gene matches. The CDR3 is 15 residues long. CDR1 is MNHEY, CDR2 SVGAGI, per germline. The CDR3 spells CASSLSGQGVYEQYF. CDR3 nucleotide sequence: TGTGCCAGCAGTCTTTCCGGACAGGGGGTCTACGAGCAGTACTTC.

CDR3: CASSYSGTGGNQPQHF. CDR3 nucleotides: TGTGCCAGCAGTTACTCCGGGACAGGGGGCAATCAGCCCCAGCATTTT. The chain joins TRBV6-5 to TRBJ1-5, with 10 nucleotides matching TRBD1. The ends lost 0 bases at V and 2 bases at J; junction bases unmatched: 1. Per germline, CDR1 MNHEY and CDR2 SVGAGI. The CDR3 length is 16 residues.

The genes are TRBV12-2 and TRBJ1-4. TRBV12-2 is listed as a pseudogene. The CDR3 contains 15 residues. CDR3 loop: CASRILHSTNEKLFF. The CDR3 nucleotides read TGTGCAAGTCGCATACTTCATTCAACTAATGAAAAACTGTTTTTT.

This chain links TRBV3-1 (or the pseudogene TRBV3-2) with TRBJ1-3; 7 bases fit TRBD1. V trimming: 7 bases; J trimming: 3 bases; junction bases outside the gene matches: 9. CDR1 is LGHDT and CDR2 is YNNKEL in the germline V gene (reference sequence). The CDR3 spans 15 residues. The DNA of the CDR3 is TGTGCCAGCACCCCACTCAGACAGGGTGGAAACACCATATATTTT. Translated, it gives CASTPLRQGGNTIYF.

The gene calls are TRBV5-5 and TRBJ2-1; tentative D call: TRBD1 (6 bases). Trimming removed 4 bases at V and 0 bases at J, with 11 bases between. Per germline, CDR1 SGHKS and CDR2 YYEKEE (reference sequence). The CDR3 runs 15 residues. DNA of the CDR3: TGTGCCAGCAGCGGCACAGGGAACTCCTACAATGAGCAGTTCTTC. Translation gives CASSGTGNSYNEQFF.

This clone was seen ten or more times. The chain couples TRBV7-6 to TRBJ2-2; 11 bases are shared with TRBD2. Germline trimming cut 6 bases from V and 2 bases from J; bases unmatched to any gene: 5. This CDR3 is built from 16 residues. Germline CDR1 and CDR2: SGHVS and FNYEAQ. DNA of the CDR3: TGTGCCAGCAGGGATAGCGGGGGGGTAAACACCGGGGAGCTGTTTTTT. This sequence encodes CASRDSGGVNTGELFF.

The V gene is TRBV7-9, the J gene TRBJ2-3; tentatively, D is TRBD2 (5 bases). Trimming stripped 1 base from V and 0 bases from J, with 8 bases between. Germline-derived CDR1 and CDR2 are SEHNR and FQNEAQ (reference sequence). The CDR3 is made up of 15 amino acids. The CDR3 DNA follows: TGTGCCAGCAGCTTAGACGGCGGGAGCACAGATACGCAGTATTTT. This sequence encodes CASSLDGGSTDTQYF. Using reference TRBV7-9 and TRBJ2-3 for the parts outside the CDR3, the full variable domain is DTGVSQNPRHKITKRGQNVTFRCDPISEHNRLYWYRQTLGQGPEFLTYFQNEAQLEKSRLLSDRFSAERPKGSFSTLEIQRTEQGDSAMYLCASSLDGGSTDTQYFGPGTRLTVL.

The rearrangement links TRBV4-1 to TRBJ1-5, with 8 bases aligning to TRBD1. After removal of 0 bases from V and 4 bases from J, the junction contained 8 bases not matched to a gene. Germline V CDR1 and CDR2: MGHRA, YSYEKL. The CDR3 length is 17 residues. DNA of the CDR3: TGCGCCAGCAGCCAAGATCCTGGACAGGGTCCGAATCAGCCCCAGCATTTT. It codes for CASSQDPGQGPNQPQHF.

DNA for the CDR3: TGTGCTAGTGGAAGATACAGGGGACTGAACACTGAAGCTTTCTTT. It specifies CASGRYRGLNTEAFF. The chain carries TRBV12-5 and TRBJ1-1; 7 bases are a match to TRBD1. Germline CDR1 reads LGHNT; CDR2 reads FRNRAP. The V gene end was trimmed by 6 bases and the J gene end by 0 bases; junction bases not matched to a gene: 7. The CDR3 is 15 residues long.

The chain links TRBV7-6 to TRBJ2-7; 7 nucleotides agree with TRBD1. The CDR3 is 14 residues long. CDR1 is SGHVS, CDR2 FNYEAQ, per germline. Germline trimming cut 3 bases from V and 2 bases from J; bases unmatched to any gene: 4. DNA of the CDR3: TGTGCCAGCAGCTTTGGGACAGCTACCTACGAGCAGTACTTC. This codes for CASSFGTATYEQYF.

This chain connects TRBV24-1 to TRBJ1-1, with D perhaps matching TRBD1 (5 bases). This CDR3 contains 14 residues. Germline CDR1 reads KGHDR; CDR2 reads SFDVKD. The V and J ends lost 6 bases and 6 bases respectively, with 16 bases between them. Here the CDR3 reads CATSREGTWSEAFF. The CDR3, as DNA: TGTGCCACCAGTCGGGAGGGGACGTGGTCTGAAGCTTTCTTT.

The chain joins TRBV20-1 to TRBJ2-3; D gene unclear. V gave up 3 bases and J gave up 1 base, with 11 bases separating them. The CDR3 runs to 14 residues. CDR1 DFQATT and CDR2 SNEGSKA come from the germline V gene (reference sequence). CDR3 in DNA: TGCAGTGCTAGTTTGGCCCGTGGCACAGATACGCAGTATTTT. This sequence encodes CSASLARGTDTQYF.

J is TRBJ2-3 and V is TRBV21-1; TRBD1 is the table's D call and was not checked against the DNA. TRBV21-1 is deemed a pseudogene. CDR3 length equals 15 residues. CDR3: CASSKIRAGADTQYF. The CDR3 coding sequence is TGTGCCAGCAGCAAAATCAGGGCAGGCGCAGATACGCAGTATTTT.

The chain employs TRBV9 and TRBJ2-7, with D maybe TRBD1 (6 bases). Per the germline V gene, CDR1 is SGDLS and CDR2 is YYNGEE. The V gene lost 3 bases and the J gene lost 3 bases, with 16 bases spanning the gap. CDR3 length equals 15 residues. For the CDR3, the DNA is TGTGCCAGCAGCGCGAATCGGGACACATACTACGAGCAGTACTTC. This encodes CASSANRDTYYEQYF. Based on the CDR3 plus reference TRBV9 and TRBJ2-7, the full variable domain is DSGVTQTPKHLITATGQRVTLRCSPRSGDLSVYWYQQSLDQGLQFLIQYYNGEERAKGNILERFSAQQFPDLHSELNLSSLELGDSALYFCASSANRDTYYEQYFGPGTRLTVT.

This chain uses TRBV6-4 with TRBJ1-4; TRBD1 matches at 10 bases. CDR1 is MRHNA, CDR2 SNTAGT, per germline. After removal of 2 bases from V and 8 bases from J, the junction contained 11 bases not matched to a gene. The CDR3 is 17 amino acids. The CDR3 is CASSDPDRGPIGEKLFF. CDR3 sequence (DNA): TGTGCCAGCAGTGACCCTGACAGGGGGCCGATCGGGGAAAAACTGTTTTTT.

The chain joins TRBV10-3 to TRBJ2-2; D gene unclear. Germline CDR1 reads ENHRY; CDR2 reads SYGVKD. This CDR3 spans 16 amino acids. The V end lost 0 bases, the J end lost 0 bases, and 8 bases lay between the germline ends. The CDR3 coding sequence is TGTGCCATCAGTGAGTCCGCCCGGGCGAACACCGGGGAGCTGTTTTTT. This gives the protein CAISESARANTGELFF.

This clone was counted once. V gene TRBV13 combines with J gene TRBJ2-1, with 10 bases aligning to TRBD1. The CDR3 length is 17 residues. Per the germline V gene, CDR1 is PRHDT and CDR2 is FYEKMQ (reference sequence). Trimming removed 4 bases from V and 4 bases from J; junction bases left unmatched: 10. The CDR3 DNA follows: TGTGCCAGCAGCTATAAAACCGGGACAGGGGTTTACAATGAGCAGTTCTTC. Its protein is CASSYKTGTGVYNEQFF.

The genes are TRBV5-6 and TRBJ2-7, with 8 positions matching TRBD2. From germline, CDR1 is SGHDT and CDR2 YYEEEE. V lost 4 bases and J lost 4; bases outside the gene matches: 13. The CDR3 consists of 16 residues. The DNA for the CDR3 is TGTGCCAGCAGCCCGGGAGGGCGCGGTCGGGGGTACGAGCAGTACTTC. It yields the protein CASSPGGRGRGYEQYF.